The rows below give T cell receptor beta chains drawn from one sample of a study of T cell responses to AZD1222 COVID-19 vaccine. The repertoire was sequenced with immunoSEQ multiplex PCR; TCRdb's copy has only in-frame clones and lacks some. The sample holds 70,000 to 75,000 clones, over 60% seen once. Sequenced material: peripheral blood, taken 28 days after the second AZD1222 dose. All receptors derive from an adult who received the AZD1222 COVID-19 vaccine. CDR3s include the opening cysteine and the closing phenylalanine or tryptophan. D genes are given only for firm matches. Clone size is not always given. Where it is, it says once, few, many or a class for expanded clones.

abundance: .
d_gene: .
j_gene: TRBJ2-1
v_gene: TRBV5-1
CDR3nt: TGCGCCAGCAGTATGTCTGGAGACGATGAGCAGTTCTTC
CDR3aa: CASSMSGDDEQFF

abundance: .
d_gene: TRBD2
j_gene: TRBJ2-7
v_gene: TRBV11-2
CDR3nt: TGTGCCAGCAGCTACTCGGGGGGAAACTACGAGCAGTACTTC
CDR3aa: CASSYSGGNYEQYF

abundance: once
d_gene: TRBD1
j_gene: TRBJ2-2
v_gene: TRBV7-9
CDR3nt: TGTGCCAGCAGCACAGAGGCCCAGGGGGACACCGGGGAGCTGTTTTTT
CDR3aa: CASSTEAQGDTGELFF

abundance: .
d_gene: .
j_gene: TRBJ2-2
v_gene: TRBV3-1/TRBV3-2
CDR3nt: TGTGCCAGCAGCCAAGATTGGCAGGTGGGGGCTAACACCGGGGAGCTGTTTTTT
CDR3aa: CASSQDWQVGANTGELFF

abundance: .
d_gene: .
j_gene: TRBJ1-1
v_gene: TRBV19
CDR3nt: TGTGCCAGTAGGACCGGGAACACTGAAGCTTTCTTT
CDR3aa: CASRTGNTEAFF

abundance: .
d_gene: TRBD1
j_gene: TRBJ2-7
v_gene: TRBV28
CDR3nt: TGTGCCATGGGGCCTGGACAGGGGTTCAACGAGCAGTACTTC
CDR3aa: CAMGPGQGFNEQYF

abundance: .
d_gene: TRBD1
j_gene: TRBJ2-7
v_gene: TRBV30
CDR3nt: TGTGCCTGGAGTGTACAGGACAGGCTCCAGTACTTC
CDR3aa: CAWSVQDRLQYF

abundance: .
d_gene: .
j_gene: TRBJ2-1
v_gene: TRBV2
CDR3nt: TGTGCTACCAGGGACGACAACAATGAGCAGTTCTTC
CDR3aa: CATRDDNNEQFF

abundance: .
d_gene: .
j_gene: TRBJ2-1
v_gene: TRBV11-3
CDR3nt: TGTGCCAGCAGCCGGCTCCTGGACAATGAGCAGTTCTTC
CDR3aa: CASSRLLDNEQFF

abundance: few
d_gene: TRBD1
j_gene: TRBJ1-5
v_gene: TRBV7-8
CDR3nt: TGTGCCAGCAGCTTAGTGGGACAGCTCGCTCAGCCCCAGCATTTT
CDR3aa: CASSLVGQLAQPQHF

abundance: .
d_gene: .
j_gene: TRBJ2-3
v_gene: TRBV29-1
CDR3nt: TGCAGCGTTGTCCCCCTAGTCACAGATACGCAGTATTTT
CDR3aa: CSVVPLVTDTQYF

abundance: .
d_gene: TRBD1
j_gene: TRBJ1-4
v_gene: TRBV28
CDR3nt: TGTGCCAGCATTTCGACAGGGGTAGACGAGACAGGAAGGGGACTGTTTTTT
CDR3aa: CASISTGVDETGRGLFF

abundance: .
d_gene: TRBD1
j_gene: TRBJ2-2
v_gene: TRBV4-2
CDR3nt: TGTGCCAGCCGAACCGGGACAGGGGGCTCTGGGGAGCTGTTTTTT
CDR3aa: CASRTGTGGSGELFF

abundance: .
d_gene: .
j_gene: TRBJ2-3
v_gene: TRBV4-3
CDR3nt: TGCGCCAGCAGCCAAGTGGGGACCCAAGGGGGGGTTACAGATACGCAGTATTTT
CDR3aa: CASSQVGTQGGVTDTQYF

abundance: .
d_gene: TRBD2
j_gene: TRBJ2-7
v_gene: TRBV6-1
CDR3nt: TGTGCCAGCAGTGAAGTAGCGGGACCCTACGAGCAGTACTTC
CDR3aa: CASSEVAGPYEQYF

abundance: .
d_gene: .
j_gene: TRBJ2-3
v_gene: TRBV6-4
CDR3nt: TGTGCCAGCAGTGACTCGCAGGACCAAACAGATACGCAGTATTTT
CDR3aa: CASSDSQDQTDTQYF

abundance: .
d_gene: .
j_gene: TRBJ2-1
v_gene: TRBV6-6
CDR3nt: TGTGCCAGCAGCCCTGGAGGACCTTCGTTCTTC
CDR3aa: CASSPGGPSFF

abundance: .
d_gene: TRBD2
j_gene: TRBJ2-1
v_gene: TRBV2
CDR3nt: TGTGCCAGCAGACCCGGGACTAGCATAGACAATGAGCAGTTCTTC
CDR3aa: CASRPGTSIDNEQFF

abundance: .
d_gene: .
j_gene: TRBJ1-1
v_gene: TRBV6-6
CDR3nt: TGTGCCAGCAGTTACATGGGCTCAGGGGCCACTGAAGCTTTCTTT
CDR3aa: CASSYMGSGATEAFF

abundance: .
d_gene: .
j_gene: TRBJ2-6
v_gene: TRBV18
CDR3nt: TGTGCCAGCTCAGAACAGGGTTCCTCTGGGGCCAACGTCCTGACTTTC
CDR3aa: CASSEQGSSGANVLTF

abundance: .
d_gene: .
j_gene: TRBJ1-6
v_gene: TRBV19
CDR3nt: TGTGCCAGTAGCCCGCCTCGCGCACGTAATTCACCCCTCCACTTT
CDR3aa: CASSPPRARNSPLHF

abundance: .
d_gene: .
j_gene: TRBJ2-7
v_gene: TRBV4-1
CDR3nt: TGCGCCAGCAGCCAAGAAGGTGGTTCCTACGAGCAGTACTTC
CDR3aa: CASSQEGGSYEQYF

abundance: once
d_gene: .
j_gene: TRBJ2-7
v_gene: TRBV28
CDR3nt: TGTGCCAGCAGTTTCACGACGGGATTATACTTC
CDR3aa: CASSFTTGLYF

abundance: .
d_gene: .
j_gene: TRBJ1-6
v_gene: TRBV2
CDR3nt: TGTGCCAGCAGTCAACAAGGGGGGAACAATTCACCCCTCCACTTT
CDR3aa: CASSQQGGNNSPLHF

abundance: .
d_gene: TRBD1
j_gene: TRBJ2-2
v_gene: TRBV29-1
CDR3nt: TGCAGCGTTGAGGCCGGGCAGGGGGCGACCGGGGAGCTGTTTTTT
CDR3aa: CSVEAGQGATGELFF

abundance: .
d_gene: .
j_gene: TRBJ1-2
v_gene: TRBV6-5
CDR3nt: TGTGCCAGCAGCCCCGATTGGGGGCGGGCTGGCTACACCTTC
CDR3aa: CASSPDWGRAGYTF

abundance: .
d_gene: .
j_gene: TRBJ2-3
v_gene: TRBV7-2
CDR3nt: TGTGCCAGCAGCGGAGAGATAATCCGAGCCCACTATACGCAGTATTTT
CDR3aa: CASSGEIIRAHYTQYF

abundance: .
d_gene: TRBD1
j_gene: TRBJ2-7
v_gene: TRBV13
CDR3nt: TGTGCCAGCAGCCTCCGGGACAGGGCTCCCTACGAGCAGTACTTC
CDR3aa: CASSLRDRAPYEQYF

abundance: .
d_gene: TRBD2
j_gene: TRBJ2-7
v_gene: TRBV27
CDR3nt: TGTGCCAGCAGACCAGCGGGAGGGGGGCTCGAGCAGTACTTC
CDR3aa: CASRPAGGGLEQYF

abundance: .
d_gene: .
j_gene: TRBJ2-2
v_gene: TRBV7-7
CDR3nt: TGTGCCAGCAGCTTAATACAGGGTGGCACCGGGGAGCTGTTTTTT
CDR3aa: CASSLIQGGTGELFF

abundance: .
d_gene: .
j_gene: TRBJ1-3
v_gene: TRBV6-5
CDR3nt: TGTGCCAGCAAGAACGGGGTATACTCTGGAAACACCATATATTTT
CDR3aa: CASKNGVYSGNTIYF

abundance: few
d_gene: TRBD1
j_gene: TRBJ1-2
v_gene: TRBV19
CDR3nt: TGTGCCAGTAGTTCCCGGGACAGATTGAACTATGGCTACACCTTC
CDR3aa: CASSSRDRLNYGYTF

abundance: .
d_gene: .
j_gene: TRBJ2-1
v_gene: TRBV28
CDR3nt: TGCGCAACGATCGGGACCTACTACAATGAGCAGTTCTTC
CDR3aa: CATIGTYYNEQFF

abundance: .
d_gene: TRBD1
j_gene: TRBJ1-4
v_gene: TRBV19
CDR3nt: TGTGCCAGTAGTATGGGGACAGTTCTTAATGAAAAACTGTTTTTT
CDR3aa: CASSMGTVLNEKLFF

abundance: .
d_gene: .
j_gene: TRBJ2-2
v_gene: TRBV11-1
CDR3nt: TGTGCCAGCAGCTATACTGTCGGGGAGCTGTTTTTT
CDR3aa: CASSYTVGELFF

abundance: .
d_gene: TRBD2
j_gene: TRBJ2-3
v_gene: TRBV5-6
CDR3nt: TGTGCCAGCAGCTTGGCGGCGGGAGTCACAGATACGCAGTATTTT
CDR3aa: CASSLAAGVTDTQYF

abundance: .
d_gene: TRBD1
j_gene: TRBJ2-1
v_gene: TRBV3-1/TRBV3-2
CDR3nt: TGTGCCAGCAGCCACCGGGACAGGATCAATGAGCAGTTCTTC
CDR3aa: CASSHRDRINEQFF

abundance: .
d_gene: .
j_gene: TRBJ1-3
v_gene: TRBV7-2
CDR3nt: TGTGCCAGCAGCTTAGCATCGGCACTGACATCTGGAAACACCATATATTTT
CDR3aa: CASSLASALTSGNTIYF

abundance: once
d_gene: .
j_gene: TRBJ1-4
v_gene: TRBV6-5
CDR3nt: TGTGCCAGCAGCCCCGACGGGCGGCCCACGTTTTTT
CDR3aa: CASSPDGRPTFF

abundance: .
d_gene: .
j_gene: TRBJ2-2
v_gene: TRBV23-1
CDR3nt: TGCCCCAGCAGTCGACCCGAGGGGACGGACTATTCTACCGGGGAGCTGTTTTTT
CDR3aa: CPSSRPEGTDYSTGELFF

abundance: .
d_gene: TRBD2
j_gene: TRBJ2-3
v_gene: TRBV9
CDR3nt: TGTGCCAGCAGCGCCACGGGACTAGCGGAGAACACAGATACGCAGTATTTT
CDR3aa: CASSATGLAENTDTQYF

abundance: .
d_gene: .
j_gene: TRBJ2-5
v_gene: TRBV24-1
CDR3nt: TGTGCCACCAGTGATCCGAACCGGGACTTGCAAGAGACCCAGTACTTC
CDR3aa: CATSDPNRDLQETQYF

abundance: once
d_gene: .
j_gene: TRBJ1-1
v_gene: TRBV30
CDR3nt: TGTGCCTGGCAGCGGACAGCGAACACTGAAGCTTTCTTT
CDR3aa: CAWQRTANTEAFF

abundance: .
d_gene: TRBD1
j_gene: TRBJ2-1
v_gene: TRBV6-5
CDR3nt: TGTGCCATTCGGACAGGGGGGGACAATGAGCAGTTCTTC
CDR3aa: CAIRTGGDNEQFF

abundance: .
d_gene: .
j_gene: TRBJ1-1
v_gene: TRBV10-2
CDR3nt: TGCGCCAGCAGTGAGTCGACAGAGGGGACTGAAGCTTTCTTT
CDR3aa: CASSESTEGTEAFF

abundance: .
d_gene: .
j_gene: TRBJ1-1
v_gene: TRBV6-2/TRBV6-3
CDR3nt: TGTGCCAGCAGTTACGTGTCAGTGAACACTGAAGCTTTCTTT
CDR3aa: CASSYVSVNTEAFF

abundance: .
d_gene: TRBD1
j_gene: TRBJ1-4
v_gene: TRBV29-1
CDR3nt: TGCAGCGTCGCGGACAGGGGAAATGAAAAACTGTTTTTT
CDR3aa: CSVADRGNEKLFF

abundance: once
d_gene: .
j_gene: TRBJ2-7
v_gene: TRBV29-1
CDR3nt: TGCAGCGTGACCGGGGACGGGTCCTACGAGCAGTACTTC
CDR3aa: CSVTGDGSYEQYF

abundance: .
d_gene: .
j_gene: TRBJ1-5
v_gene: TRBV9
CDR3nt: TGTGCCAGCGAGGGGCCCCAGCATTTT
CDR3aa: CASEGPQHF

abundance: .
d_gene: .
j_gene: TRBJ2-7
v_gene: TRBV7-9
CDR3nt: TGTGCCAGCAGCTTAGCACCTACAGGGACCCACTACGAGCAGTACTTC
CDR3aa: CASSLAPTGTHYEQYF

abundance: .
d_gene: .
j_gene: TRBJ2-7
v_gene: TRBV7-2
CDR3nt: TGTGCCAGCAGCTTTGCTGGCGGATCCTACGAGCAGTACTTC
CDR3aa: CASSFAGGSYEQYF

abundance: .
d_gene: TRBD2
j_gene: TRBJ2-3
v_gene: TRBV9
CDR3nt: TGTGCCAGCAGCCCCCATCTAGCGGGGGGGCCAGATACGCAGTATTTT
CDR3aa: CASSPHLAGGPDTQYF

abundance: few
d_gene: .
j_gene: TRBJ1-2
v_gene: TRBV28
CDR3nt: TGTGCCAGCAGTTTAGGCGGGGGCCGCAACTATGGCTACACCTTC
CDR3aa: CASSLGGGRNYGYTF

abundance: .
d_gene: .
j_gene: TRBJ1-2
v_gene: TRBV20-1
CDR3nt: TGCAGTGCTAGTGGGGTTGGCTACACCTTC
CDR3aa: CSASGVGYTF

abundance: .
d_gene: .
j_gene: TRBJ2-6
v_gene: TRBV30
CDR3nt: TGTGCCTGGAAAATACAAGCGGGGGCCAACGTCCTGACTTTC
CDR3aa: CAWKIQAGANVLTF

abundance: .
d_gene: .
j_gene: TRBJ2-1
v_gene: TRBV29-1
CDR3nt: TGCAGCGTTGACTCCGGGAGTAGAATCGTAGGGCAGTTCTTC
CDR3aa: CSVDSGSRIVGQFF

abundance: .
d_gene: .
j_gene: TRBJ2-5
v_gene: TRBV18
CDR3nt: TGTGCCAGCTCACCACAGAACGGAAAACAAGAGACCCAGTACTTC
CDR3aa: CASSPQNGKQETQYF

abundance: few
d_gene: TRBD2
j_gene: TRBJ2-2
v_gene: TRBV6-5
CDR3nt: TGTGCCAGCAGTTACTCGGGAGGGAACGGCGGGGAGCTGTTTTTT
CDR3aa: CASSYSGGNGGELFF